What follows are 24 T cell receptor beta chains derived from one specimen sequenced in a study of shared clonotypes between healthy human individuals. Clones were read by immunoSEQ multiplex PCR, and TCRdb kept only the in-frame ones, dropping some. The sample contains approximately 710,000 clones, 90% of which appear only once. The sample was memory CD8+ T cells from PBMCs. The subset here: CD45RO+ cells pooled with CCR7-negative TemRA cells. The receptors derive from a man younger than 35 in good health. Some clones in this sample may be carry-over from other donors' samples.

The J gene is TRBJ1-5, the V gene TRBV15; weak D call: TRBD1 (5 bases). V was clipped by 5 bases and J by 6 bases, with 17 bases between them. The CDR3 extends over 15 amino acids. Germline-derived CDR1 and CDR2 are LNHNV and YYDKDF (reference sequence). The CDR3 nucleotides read TGTGCCACCAGCGCCCTGGGGGAGGGTAGTCAGCCCCAGCATTTT. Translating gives CATSALGEGSQPQHF.

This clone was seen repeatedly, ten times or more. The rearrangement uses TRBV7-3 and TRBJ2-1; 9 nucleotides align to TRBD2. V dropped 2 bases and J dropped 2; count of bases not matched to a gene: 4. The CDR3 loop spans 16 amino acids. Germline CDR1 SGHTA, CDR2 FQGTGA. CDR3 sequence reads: CASSLRGRVPYNEQFF. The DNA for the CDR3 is TGTGCCAGCAGCTTACGCGGGAGGGTCCCCTACAATGAGCAGTTCTTC.

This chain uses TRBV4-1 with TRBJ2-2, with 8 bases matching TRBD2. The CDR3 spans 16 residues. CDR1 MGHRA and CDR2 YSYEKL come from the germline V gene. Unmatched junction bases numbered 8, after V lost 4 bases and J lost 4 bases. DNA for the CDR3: TGCGCCAGCAGCCCCCGGGGGGGAGAGGGCACCGGGGAGCTGTTTTTT. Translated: CASSPRGGEGTGELFF.

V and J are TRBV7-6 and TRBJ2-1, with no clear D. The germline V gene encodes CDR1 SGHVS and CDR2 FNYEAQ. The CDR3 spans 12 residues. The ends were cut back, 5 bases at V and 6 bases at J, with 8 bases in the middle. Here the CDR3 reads CASSQRFNEQFF. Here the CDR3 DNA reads TGTGCCAGCAGCCAACGGTTCAATGAGCAGTTCTTC. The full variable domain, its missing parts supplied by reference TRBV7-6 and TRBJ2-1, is GAGVSQSPRYKVTKRGQDVALRCDPISGHVSLYWYRQALGQGPEFLTYFNYEAQQDKSGLPNDRFSAERPEGSISTLTIQRTEQRDSAMYRCASSQRFNEQFFGPGTRLTVL.

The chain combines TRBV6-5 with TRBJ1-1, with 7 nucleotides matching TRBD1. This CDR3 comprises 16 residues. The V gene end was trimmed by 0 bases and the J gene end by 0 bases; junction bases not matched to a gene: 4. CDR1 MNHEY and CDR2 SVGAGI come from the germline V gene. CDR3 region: CASSYSQGGLNTEAFF. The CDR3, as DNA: TGTGCCAGCAGTTACTCCCAGGGGGGCTTGAACACTGAAGCTTTCTTT.

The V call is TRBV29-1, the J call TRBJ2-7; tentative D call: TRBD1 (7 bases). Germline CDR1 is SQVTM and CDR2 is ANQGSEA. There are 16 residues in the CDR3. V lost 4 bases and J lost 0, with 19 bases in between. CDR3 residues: CSVALQGGGSSYEQYF. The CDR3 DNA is TGCAGCGTTGCCCTGCAGGGGGGCGGTAGCTCCTACGAGCAGTACTTC.

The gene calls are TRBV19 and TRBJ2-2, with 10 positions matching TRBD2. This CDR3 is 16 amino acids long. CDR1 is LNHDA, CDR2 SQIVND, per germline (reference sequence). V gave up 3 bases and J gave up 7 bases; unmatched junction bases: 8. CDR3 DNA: TGTGCCAGTAGTATCATCCTAGCGGGAGTTTTCGGGGAGCTGTTTTTT. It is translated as CASSIILAGVFGELFF.

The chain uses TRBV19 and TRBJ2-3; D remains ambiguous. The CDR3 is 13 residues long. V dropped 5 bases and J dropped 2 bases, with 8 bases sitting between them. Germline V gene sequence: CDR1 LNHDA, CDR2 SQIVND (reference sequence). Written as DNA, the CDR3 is TGTGCCAGTAGTTCTCACCACACAGATACGCAGTATTTT. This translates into CASSSHHTDTQYF.

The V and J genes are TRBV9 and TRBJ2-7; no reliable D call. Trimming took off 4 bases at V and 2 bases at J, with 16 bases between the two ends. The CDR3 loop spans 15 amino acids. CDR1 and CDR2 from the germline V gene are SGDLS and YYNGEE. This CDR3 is CASSPSGRRPYEQYF. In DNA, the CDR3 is TGTGCCAGCAGCCCGTCTGGACGTCGCCCCTACGAGCAGTACTTC.

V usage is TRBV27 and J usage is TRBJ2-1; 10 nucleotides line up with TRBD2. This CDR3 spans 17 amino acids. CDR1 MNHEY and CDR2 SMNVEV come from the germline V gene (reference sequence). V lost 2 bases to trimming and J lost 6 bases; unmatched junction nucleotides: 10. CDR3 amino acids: CASSLPTLAGVINEQFF. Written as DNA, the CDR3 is TGTGCCAGCAGTTTACCAACCCTAGCGGGAGTTATCAATGAGCAGTTCTTC.

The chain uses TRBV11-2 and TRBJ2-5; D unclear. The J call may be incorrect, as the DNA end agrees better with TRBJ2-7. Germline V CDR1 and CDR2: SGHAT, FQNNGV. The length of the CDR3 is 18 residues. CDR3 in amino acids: CASSLDFVGGTDDYEQYF. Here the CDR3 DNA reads TGTGCCAGCAGCTTAGATTTCGTCGGTGGAACAGATGACTACGAGCAGTACTTC.

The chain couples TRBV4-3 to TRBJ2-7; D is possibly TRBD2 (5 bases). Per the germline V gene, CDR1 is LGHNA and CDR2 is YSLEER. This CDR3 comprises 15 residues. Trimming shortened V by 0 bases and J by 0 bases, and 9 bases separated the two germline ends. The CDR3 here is CASSQEHGNSYEQYF. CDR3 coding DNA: TGCGCCAGCAGCCAAGAACACGGGAACTCCTACGAGCAGTACTTC.

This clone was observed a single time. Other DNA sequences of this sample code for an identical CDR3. CDR3 loop: CASRLAGSYEQYF. CDR3 DNA: TGTGCCAGTAGACTAGCGGGAAGCTACGAGCAGTACTTC. This chain uses TRBV27 with TRBJ2-7; 11 bases are shared with TRBD2. The germline gives CDR1 MNHEY, CDR2 SMNVEV (reference sequence). The CDR3 length is 13 residues. V was pared by 9 bases and J by 3 bases, with 4 bases of the junction left unmatched.

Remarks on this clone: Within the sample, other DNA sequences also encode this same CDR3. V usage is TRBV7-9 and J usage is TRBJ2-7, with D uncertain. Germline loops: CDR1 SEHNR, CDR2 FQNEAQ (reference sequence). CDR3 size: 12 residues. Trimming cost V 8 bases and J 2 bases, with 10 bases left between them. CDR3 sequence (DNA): TGTGCCAGCGGTCCTGGGGCCTACGAGCAGTACTTC. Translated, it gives CASGPGAYEQYF.

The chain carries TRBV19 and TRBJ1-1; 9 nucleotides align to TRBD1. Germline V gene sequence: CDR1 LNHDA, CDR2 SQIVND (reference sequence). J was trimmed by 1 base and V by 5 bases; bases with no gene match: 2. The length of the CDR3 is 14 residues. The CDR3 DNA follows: TGTGCCAGTAGTTGGGGACAGGGGAACACTGAAGCTTTCTTT. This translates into CASSWGQGNTEAFF.

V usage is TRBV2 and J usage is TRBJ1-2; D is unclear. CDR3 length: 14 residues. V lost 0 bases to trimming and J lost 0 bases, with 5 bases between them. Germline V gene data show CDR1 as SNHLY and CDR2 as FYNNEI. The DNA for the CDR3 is TGTGCCAGCAGTGAAGCTCAGGCTAACTATGGCTACACCTTC. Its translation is CASSEAQANYGYTF.

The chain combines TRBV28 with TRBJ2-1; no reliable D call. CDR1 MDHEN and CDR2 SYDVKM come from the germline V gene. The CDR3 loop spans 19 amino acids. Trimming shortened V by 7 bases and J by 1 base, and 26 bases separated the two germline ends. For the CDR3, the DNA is TGTGCCAGCAAGCTGGGTGGTCCCCAGGTTTCGGTATCCTACAATGAGCAGTTCTTC. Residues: CASKLGGPQVSVSYNEQFF. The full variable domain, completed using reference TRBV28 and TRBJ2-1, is DVKVTQSSRYLVKRTGEKVFLECVQDMDHENMFWYRQDPGLGLRLIYFSYDVKMKEKGDIPEGYSVSREKKERFSLILESASTNQTSMYLCASKLGGPQVSVSYNEQFFGPGTRLTVL.

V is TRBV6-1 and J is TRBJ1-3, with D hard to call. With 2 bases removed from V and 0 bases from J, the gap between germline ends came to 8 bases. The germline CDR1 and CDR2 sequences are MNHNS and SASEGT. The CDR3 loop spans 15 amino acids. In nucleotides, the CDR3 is TGTGCCAGCAGTGAACAGCTCTACTCTGGAAACACCATATATTTT. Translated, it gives CASSEQLYSGNTIYF.

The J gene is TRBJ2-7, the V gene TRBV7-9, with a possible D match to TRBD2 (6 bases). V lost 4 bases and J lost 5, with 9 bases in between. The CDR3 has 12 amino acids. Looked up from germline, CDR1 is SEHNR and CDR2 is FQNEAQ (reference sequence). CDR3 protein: CASSWDWHEQYF. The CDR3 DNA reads TGTGCCAGCAGCTGGGACTGGCACGAGCAGTACTTC. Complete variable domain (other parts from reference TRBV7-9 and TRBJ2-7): DTGVSQNPRHKITKRGQNVTFRCDPISEHNRLYWYRQTLGQGPEFLTYFQNEAQLEKSRLLSDRFSAERPKGSFSTLEIQRTEQGDSAMYLCASSWDWHEQYFGPGTRLTVT.

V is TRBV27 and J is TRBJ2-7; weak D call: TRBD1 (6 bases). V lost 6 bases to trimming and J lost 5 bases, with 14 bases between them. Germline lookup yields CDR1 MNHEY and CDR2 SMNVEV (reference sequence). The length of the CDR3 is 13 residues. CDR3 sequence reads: CASRGRTDHEQYF. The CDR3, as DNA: TGTGCCAGCAGGGGGCGGACAGATCACGAGCAGTACTTC.

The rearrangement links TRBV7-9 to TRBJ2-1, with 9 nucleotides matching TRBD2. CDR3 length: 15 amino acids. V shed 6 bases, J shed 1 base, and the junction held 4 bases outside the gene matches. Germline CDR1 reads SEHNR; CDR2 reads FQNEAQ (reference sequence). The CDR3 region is CASRGSGSSYNEQFF. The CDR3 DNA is TGTGCCAGCAGAGGTAGCGGGAGTTCCTACAATGAGCAGTTCTTC.

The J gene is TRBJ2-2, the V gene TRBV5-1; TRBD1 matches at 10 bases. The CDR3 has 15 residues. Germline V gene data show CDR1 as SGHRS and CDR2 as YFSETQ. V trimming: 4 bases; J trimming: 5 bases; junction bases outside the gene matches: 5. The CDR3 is CASSRTGGLTGELFF. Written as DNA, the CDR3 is TGCGCCAGCAGCAGGACAGGGGGATTAACCGGGGAGCTGTTTTTT.

CDR3 DNA: TGTGCCAGCAGTTTAGGCCCAATCCTCCTCTCTGGAAACACCATATATTTT. Its translation: CASSLGPILLSGNTIYF. The J gene is TRBJ1-3, the V gene TRBV28; D remains unclear. Deletions cut 2 bases from V and 0 bases from J, with 14 bases between. CDR1 and CDR2 from the germline V gene are MDHEN and SYDVKM. CDR3 size: 17 residues. Based on the CDR3 plus reference TRBV28 and TRBJ1-3, the full variable domain is DVKVTQSSRYLVKRTGEKVFLECVQDMDHENMFWYRQDPGLGLRLIYFSYDVKMKEKGDIPEGYSVSREKKERFSLILESASTNQTSMYLCASSLGPILLSGNTIYFGEGSWLTVV.

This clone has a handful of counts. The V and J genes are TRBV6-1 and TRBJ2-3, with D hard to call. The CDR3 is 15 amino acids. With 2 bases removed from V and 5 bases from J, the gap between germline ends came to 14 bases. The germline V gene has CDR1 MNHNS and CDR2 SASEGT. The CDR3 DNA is TGTGCCAGCAGTGAAAGGTTCTTAGCTAGAGATACGCAGTATTTT. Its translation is CASSERFLARDTQYF.